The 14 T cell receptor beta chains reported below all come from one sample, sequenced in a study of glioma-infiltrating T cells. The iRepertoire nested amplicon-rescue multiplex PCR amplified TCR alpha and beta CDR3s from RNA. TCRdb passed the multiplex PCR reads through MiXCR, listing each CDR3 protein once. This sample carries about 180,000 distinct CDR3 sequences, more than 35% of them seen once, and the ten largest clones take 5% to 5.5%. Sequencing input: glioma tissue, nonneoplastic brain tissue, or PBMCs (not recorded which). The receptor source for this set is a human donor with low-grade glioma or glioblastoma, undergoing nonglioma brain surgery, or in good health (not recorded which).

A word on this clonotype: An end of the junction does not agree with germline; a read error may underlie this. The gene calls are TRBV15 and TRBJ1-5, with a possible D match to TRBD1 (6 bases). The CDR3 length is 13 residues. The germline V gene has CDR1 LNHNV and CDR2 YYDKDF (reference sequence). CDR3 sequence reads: CATSREGGKPQHF. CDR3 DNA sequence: TGTGCAACCAGCAGAGAGGGGGGTAAGCCCCAGCATTTT.

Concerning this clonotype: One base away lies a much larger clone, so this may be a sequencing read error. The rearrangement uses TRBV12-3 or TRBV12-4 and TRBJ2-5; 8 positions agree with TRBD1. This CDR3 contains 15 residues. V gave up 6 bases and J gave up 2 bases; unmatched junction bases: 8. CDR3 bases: TGTGCCAGCAGAGCAACAGGGGGAGGACAAGAGACCCAGTACTTC. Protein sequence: CASRATGGGQETQYF.

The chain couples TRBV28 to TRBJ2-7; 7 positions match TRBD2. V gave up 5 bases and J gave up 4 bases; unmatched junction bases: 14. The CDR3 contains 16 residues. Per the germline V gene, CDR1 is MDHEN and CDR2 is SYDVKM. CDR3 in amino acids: CASSLEPGGSFYEQYF. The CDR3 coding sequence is TGTGCCAGCAGTCTAGAGCCGGGCGGGAGTTTTTACGAGCAGTACTTC.

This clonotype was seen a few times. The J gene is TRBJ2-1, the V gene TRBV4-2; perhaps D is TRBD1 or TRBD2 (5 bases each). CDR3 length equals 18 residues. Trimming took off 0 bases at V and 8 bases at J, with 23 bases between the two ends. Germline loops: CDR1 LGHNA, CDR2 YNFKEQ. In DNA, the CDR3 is TGTGCCAGCAGCCAAGATGTAAGTCGGGACCCGCCCAGCGATGAGCAGTTCTTC. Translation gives CASSQDVSRDPPSDEQFF.

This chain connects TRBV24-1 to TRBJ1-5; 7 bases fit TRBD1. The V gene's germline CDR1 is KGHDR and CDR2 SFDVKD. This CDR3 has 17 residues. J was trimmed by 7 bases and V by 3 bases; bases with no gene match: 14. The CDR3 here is CATSDRPGKGAEQPQHF. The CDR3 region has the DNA TGTGCCACCAGTGATCGACCGGGAAAGGGGGCCGAGCAGCCCCAGCATTTT.

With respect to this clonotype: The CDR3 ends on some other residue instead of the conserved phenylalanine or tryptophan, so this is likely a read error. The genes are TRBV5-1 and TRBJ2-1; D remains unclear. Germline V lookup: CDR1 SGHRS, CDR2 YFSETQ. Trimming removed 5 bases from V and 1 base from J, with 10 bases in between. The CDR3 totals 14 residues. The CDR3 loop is CASRVQTSYNEQFL. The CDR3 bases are TGCGCCAGCAGAGTACAAACGTCCTACAATGAGCAGTTCCTC.

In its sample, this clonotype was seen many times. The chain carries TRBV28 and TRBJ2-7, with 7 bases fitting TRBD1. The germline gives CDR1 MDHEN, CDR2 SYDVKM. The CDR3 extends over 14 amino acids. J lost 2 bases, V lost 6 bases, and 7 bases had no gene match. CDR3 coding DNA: TGTGCCAGCAGCGTTTCGGGACAGACCTACGAGCAGTACTTC. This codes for CASSVSGQTYEQYF.

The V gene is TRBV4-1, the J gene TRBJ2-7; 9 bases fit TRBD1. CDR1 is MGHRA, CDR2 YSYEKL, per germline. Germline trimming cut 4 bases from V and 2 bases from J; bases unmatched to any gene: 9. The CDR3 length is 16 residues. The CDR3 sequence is CASSLTRDRVPYEQYF. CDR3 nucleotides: TGCGCCAGCAGCCTGACCCGGGACAGGGTTCCCTACGAGCAGTACTTC.

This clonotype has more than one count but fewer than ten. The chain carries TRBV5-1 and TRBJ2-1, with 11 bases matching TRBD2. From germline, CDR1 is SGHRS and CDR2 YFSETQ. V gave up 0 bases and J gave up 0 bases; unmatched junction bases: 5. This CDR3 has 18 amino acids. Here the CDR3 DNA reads TGCGCCAGCAGCTTGGGGCTAGCGGGAGGCCGCTCCTACAATGAGCAGTTCTTC. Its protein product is CASSLGLAGGRSYNEQFF.

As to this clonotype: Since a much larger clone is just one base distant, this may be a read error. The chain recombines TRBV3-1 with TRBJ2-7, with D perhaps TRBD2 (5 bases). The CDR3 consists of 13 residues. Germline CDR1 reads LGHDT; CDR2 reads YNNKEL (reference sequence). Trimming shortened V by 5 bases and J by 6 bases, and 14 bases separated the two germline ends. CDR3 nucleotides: TGTGCCAGCAGCACCGGACTTCCCTGCGAGCAGTACTTC. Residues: CASSTGLPCEQYF.

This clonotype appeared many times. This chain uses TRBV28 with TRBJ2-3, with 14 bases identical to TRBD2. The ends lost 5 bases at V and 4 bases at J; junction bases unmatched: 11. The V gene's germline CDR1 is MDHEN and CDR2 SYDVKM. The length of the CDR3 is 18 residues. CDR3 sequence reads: CASSPEGLAGVLSDTQYF. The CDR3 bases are TGTGCCAGCAGTCCCGAGGGACTAGCGGGAGTTTTGTCAGATACGCAGTATTTT.

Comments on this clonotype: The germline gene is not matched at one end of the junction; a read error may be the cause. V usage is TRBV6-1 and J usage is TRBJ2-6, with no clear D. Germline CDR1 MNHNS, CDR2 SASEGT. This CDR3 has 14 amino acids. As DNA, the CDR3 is TGTGCCAGCAGTTTGACCTCTGGGTCCAACGTCCTGACTTTC. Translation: CASSLTSGSNVLTF.

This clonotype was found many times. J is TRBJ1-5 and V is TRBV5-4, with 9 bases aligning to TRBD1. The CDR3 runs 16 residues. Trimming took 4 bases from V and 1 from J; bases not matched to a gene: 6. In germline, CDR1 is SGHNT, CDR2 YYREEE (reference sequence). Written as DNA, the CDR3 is TGTGCCAGCAGCGTTGGGGGACAGGGAAGCAATCAGCCCCAGCATTTT. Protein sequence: CASSVGGQGSNQPQHF.

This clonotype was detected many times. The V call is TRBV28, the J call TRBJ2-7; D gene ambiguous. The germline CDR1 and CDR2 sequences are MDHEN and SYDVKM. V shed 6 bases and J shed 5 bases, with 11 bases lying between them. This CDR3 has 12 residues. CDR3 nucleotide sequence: TGTGCCAGCAGCCCTTCGCGGCACGAGCAGTACTTC. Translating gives CASSPSRHEQYF.